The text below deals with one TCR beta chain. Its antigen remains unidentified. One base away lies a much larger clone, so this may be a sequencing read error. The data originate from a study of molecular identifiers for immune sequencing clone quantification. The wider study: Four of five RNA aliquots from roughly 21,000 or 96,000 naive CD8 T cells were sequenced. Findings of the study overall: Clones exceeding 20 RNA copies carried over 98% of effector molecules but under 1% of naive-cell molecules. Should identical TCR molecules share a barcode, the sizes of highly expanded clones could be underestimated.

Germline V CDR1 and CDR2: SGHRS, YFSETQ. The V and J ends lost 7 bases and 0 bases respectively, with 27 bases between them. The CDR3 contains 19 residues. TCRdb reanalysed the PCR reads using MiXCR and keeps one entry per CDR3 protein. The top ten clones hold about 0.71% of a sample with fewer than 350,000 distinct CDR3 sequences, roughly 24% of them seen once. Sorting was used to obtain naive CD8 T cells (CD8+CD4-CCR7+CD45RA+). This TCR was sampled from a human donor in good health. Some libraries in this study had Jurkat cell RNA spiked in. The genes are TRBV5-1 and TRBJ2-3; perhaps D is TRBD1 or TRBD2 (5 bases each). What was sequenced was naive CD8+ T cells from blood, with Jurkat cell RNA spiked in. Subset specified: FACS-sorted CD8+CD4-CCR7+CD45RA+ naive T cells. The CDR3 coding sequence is TGCGCCAGCGGCTCGCCATCCTGGGACGGGCCGACGAGCACAGATACGCAGTATTTT. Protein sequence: CASGSPSWDGPTSTDTQYF.